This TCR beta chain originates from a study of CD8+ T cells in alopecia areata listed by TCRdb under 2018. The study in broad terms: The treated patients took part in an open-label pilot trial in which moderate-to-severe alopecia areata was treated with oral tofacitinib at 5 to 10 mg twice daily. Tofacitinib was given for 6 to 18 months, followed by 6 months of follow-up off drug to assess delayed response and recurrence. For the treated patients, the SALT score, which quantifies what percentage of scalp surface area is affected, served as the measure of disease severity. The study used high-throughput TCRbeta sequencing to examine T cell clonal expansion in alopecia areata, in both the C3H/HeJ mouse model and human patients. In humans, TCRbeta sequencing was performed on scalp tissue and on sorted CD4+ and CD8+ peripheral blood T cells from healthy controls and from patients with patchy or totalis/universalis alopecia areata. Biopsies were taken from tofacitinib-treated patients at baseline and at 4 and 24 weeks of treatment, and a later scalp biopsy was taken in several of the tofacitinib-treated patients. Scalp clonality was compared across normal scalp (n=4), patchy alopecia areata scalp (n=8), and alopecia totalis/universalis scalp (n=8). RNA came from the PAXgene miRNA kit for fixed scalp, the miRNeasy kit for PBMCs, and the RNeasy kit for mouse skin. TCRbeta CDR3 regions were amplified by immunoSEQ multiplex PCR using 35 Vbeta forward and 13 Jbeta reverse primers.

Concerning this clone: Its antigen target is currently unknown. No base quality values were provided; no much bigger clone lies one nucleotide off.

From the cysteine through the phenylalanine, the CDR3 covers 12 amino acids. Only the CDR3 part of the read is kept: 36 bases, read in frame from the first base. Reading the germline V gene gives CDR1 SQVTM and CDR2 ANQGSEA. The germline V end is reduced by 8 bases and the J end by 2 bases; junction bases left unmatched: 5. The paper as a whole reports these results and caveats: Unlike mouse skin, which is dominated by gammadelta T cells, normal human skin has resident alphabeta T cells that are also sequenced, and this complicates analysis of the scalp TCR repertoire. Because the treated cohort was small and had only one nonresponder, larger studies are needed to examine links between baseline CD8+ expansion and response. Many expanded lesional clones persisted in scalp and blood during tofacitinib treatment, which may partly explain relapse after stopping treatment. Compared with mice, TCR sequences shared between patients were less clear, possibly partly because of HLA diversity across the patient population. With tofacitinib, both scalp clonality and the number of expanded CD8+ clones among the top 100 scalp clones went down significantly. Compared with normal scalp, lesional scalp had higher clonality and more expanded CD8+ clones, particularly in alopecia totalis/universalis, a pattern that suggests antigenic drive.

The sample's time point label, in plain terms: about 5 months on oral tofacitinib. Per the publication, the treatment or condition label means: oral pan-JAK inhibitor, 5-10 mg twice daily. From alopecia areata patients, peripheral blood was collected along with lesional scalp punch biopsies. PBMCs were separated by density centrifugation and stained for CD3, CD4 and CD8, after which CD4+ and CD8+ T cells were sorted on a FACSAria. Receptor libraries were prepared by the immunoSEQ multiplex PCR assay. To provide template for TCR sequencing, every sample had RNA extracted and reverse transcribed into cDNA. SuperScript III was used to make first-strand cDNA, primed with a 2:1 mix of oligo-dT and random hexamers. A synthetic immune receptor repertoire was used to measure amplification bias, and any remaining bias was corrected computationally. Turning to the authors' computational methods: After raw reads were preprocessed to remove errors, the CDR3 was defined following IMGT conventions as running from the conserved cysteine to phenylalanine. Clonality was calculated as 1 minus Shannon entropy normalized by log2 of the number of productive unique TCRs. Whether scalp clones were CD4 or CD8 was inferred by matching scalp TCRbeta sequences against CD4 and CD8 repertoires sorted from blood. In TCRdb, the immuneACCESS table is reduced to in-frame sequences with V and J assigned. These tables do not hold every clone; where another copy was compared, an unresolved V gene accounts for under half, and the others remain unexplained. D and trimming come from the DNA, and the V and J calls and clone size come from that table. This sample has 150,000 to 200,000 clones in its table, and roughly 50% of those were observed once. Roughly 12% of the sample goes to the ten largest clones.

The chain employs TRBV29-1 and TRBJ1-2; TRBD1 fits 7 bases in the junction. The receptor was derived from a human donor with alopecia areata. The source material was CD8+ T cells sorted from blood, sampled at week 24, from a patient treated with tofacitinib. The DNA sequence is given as TGCAGCACCACGGACAGGAACTATGGCTACACCTTC. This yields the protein CSTTDRNYGYTF.